The TCR beta chain under discussion was sequenced for a study of blood T cell repertoires in COVID-19. Generated by immunoSEQ multiplex PCR, the TCRdb table keeps only in-frame clones and is missing some. This table holds some 200,000 clones, approximately 86% found once. The receptor's source is a man between 18 and 29 years old with active or convalescent COVID-19. Material: peripheral blood.

The CDR3 loop is CASSSSAGGGYEQYF. CDR3 coding DNA: TGTGCCAGTAGTAGTTCCGCGGGAGGCGGCTACGAGCAGTACTTC. The rearrangement joins TRBV19 to TRBJ2-7, with 8 bases fitting TRBD2. V lost 4 bases and J lost 3; bases outside the gene matches: 8. Germline CDR1 is LNHDA and CDR2 is SQIVND (reference sequence). This CDR3 has 15 residues.